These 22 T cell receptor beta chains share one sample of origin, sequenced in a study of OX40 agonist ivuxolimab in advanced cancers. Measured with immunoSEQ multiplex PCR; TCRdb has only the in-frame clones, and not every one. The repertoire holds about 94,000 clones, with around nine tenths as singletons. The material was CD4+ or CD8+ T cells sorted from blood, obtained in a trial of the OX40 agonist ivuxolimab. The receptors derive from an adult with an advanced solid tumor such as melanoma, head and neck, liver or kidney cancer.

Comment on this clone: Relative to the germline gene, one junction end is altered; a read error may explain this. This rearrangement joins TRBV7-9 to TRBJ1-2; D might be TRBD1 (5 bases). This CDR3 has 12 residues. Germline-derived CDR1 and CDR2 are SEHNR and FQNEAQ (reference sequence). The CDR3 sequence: CASSPWGGESFF. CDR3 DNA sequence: TGTGCCAGCAGCCCCTGGGGAGGGGAGTCGTTCTTC.

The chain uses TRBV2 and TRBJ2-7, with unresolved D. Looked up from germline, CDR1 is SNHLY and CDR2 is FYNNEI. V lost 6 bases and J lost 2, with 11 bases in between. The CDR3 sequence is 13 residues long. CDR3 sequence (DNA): TGTGCCAGCAGGCGTGACACCCCCTACGAGCAGTACTTC. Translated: CASRRDTPYEQYF.

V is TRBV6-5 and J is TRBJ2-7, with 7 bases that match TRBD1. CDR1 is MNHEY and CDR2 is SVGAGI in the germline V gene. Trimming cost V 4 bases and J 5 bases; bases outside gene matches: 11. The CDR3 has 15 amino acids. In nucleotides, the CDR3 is TGTGCCAGCAGTTCCCTAGGACAGGCCGTAAACGAGCAGTACTTC. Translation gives CASSSLGQAVNEQYF.

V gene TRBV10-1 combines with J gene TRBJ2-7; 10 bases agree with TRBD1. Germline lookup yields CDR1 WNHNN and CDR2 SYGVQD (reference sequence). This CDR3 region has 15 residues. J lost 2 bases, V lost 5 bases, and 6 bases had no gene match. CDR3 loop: CASSPPGQGTYEQYF. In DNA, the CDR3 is TGCGCCAGCAGTCCTCCGGGACAGGGGACCTACGAGCAGTACTTC.

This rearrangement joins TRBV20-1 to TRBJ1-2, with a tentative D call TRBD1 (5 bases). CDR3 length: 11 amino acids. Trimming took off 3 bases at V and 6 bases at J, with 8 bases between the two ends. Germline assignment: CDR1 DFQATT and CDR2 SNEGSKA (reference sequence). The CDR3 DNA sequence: TGCAGTGCTAGCGCAGGGAATGGCTACACCTTC. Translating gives CSASAGNGYTF.

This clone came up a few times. CDR3 sequence reads: CASSLGSSSGGYEQYF. CDR3 sequence (DNA): TGTGCCAGCAGCTTAGGGTCGTCTAGCGGGGGGTACGAGCAGTACTTC. The genes are TRBV11-3 and TRBJ2-7; 11 nucleotides agree with TRBD2. V was clipped by 1 base and J by 4 bases; unmatched bases: 6. This CDR3 has 16 amino acids. In germline, CDR1 is SGHNT, CDR2 YENEEA.

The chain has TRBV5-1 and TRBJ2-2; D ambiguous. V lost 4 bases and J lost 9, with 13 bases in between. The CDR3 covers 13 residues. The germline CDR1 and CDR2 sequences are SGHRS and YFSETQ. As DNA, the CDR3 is TGCGCCAGCAGCACCGACGGTCTAAGGGAGCTGTTTTTT. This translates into CASSTDGLRELFF.

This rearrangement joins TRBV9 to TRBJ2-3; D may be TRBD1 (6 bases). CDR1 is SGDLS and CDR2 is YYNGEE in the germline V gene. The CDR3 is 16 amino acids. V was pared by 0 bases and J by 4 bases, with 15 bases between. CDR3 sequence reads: CASSVGGARGADTQYF. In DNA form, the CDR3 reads TGTGCCAGCAGCGTAGGGGGTGCCAGGGGCGCAGATACGCAGTATTTT.

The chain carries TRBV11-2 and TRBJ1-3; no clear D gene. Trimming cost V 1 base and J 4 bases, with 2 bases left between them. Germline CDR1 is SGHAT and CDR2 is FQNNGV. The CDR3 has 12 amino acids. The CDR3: CASSLVGNTIYF. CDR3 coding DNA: TGTGCCAGCAGCTTAGTGGGAAACACCATATATTTT.

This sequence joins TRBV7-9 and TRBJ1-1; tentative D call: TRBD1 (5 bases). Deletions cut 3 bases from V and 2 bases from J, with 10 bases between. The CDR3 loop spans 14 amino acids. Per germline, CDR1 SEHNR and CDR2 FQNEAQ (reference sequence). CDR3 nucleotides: TGTGCCAGCAGCTTGCAACAGGTAAACACTGAAGCTTTCTTT. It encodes CASSLQQVNTEAFF. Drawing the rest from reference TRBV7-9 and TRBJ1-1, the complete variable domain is DTGVSQNPRHKITKRGQNVTFRCDPISEHNRLYWYRQTLGQGPEFLTYFQNEAQLEKSRLLSDRFSAERPKGSFSTLEIQRTEQGDSAMYLCASSLQQVNTEAFFGQGTRLTVV.

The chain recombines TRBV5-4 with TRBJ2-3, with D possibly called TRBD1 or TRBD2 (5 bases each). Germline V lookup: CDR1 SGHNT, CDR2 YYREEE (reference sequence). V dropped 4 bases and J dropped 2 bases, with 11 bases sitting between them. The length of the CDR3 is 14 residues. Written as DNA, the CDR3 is TGTGCCAGCAGCCTCGGGACGGTCACAGATACGCAGTATTTT. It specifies CASSLGTVTDTQYF.

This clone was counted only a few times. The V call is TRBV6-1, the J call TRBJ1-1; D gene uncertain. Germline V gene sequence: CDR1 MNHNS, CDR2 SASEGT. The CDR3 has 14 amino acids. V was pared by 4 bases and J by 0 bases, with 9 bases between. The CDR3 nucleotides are TGTGCCAGCAGTGGCGGGGTGATGAACACTGAAGCTTTCTTT. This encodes CASSGGVMNTEAFF.

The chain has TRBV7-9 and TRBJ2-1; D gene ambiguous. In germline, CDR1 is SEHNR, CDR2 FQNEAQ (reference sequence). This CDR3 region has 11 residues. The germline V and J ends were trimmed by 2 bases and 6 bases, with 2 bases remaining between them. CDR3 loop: CASSLTNEQFF. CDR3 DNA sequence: TGTGCCAGCAGCTTAACCAATGAGCAGTTCTTC.

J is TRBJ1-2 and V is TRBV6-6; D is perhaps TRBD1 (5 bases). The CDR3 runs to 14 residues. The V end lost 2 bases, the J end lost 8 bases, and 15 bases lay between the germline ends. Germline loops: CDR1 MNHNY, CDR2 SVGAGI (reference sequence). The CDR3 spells CASSYDSRVRGYTF. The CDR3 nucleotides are TGTGCCAGCAGTTACGATTCCAGGGTGCGGGGCTACACCTTC.

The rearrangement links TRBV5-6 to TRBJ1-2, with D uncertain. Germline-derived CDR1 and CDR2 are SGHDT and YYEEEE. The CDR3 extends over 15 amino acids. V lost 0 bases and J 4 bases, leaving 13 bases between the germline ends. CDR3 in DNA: TGTGCCAGCAGCTTGGAGCGCTCCTCCCCCTATGGCTACACCTTC. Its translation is CASSLERSSPYGYTF. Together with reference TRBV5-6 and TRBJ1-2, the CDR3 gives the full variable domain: DAGVTQSPTHLIKTRGQQVTLRCSPKSGHDTVSWYQQALGQGPQFIFQYYEEEERQRGNFPDRFSGHQFPNYSSELNVNALLLGDSALYLCASSLERSSPYGYTFGSGTRLTVV.

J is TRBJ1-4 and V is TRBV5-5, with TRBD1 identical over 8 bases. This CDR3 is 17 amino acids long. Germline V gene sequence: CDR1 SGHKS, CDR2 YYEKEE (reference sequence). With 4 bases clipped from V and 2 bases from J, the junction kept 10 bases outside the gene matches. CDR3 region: CASSPGQGSGTNEKLFF. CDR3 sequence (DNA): TGTGCCAGCAGCCCAGGACAGGGCTCCGGGACTAATGAAAAACTGTTTTTT.

CDR3 coding DNA: TGTGCCAGCTCACCTCCGGGGCGGACCGAAAACTATGGCTACACCTTC. Its translation: CASSPPGRTENYGYTF. The chain recombines TRBV18 with TRBJ1-2; perhaps TRBD1 as D (5 bases). The V end was cut by 3 bases, the J end by 2 bases, with 16 bases between. Looked up from germline, CDR1 is KGHSH and CDR2 is LQKENI. The length of the CDR3 is 16 residues.

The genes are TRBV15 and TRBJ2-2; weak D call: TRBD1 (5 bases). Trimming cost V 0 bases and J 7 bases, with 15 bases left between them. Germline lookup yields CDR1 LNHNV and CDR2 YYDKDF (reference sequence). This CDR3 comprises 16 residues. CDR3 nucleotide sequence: TGTGCCACCAGCAGAGATACAGGATATTTTATCGGGGAGCTGTTTTTT. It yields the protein CATSRDTGYFIGELFF.

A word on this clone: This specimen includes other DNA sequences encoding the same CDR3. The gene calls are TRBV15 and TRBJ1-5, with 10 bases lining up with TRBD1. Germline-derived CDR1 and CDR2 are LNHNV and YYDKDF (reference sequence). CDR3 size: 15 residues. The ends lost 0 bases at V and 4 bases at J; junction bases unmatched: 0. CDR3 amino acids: CATSREGQGNQPQHF. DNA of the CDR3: TGTGCCACCAGCAGAGAGGGACAGGGGAATCAGCCCCAGCATTTT.

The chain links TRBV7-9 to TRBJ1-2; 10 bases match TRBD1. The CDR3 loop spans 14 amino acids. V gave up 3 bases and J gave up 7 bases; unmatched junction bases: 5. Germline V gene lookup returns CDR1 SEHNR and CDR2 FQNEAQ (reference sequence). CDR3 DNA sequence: TGTGCCAGCAGCTTTAGACAGGGGGCGTCTGGCTACACCTTC. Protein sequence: CASSFRQGASGYTF.

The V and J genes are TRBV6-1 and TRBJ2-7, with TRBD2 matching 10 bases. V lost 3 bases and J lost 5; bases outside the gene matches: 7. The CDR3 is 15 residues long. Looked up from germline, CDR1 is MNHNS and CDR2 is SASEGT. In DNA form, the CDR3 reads TGTGCCAGCAGTGACCGTACTAGCGGGGCCGACGAGCAGTACTTC. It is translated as CASSDRTSGADEQYF.

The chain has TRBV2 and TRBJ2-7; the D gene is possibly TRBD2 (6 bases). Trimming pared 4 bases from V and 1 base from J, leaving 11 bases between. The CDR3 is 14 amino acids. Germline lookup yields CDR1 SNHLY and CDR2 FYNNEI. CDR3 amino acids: CASSVGGTSYEQYF. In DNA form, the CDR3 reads TGTGCCAGCAGTGTCGGAGGGACTTCCTACGAGCAGTACTTC.